This T cell receptor beta chain derives from a study of blood T cell repertoires in COVID-19. Across the whole study: Researchers got acute and convalescent COVID-19 samples from the United States, Italy and Spain. PBMCs, B-cell-depleted T cells, or T cells were the source of the cDNA or gDNA that made up the material.

In the original workflow: Estimation of nucleated cell counts was performed using reference gene primer amplification. Measured with immunoSEQ multiplex PCR; TCRdb has only the in-frame clones, and not every one. The DNA gave D and trimming, while V, J and clone size come from that table. The sample shows a few hundred thousand clones, roughly 90% of them seen only once. The CDR3 loop spans 16 amino acids. Trimming took 0 bases from V and 7 from J, leaving 16 bases between them. Germline CDR1 reads MNHEY; CDR2 reads SVGAGI. Sequenced: peripheral blood. The rearrangement links TRBV6-5 to TRBJ1-3; TRBD1 might be the D (5 bases). The receptor's source is a man aged 18 to 29 with active or convalescent COVID-19. The CDR3 DNA reads as TGTGCCAGCAGTTACTCCGCGCGGAGACCAGGGAACACCATATATTTT. Translation gives CASSYSARRPGNTIYF.